This TCR beta chain was sequenced in a study of CD8+CD57+ T cells in acquired aplastic anemia. The overall study: Sorted CD4+ plus CD8+ cells gave DNA averaging roughly 3 ug. Study-level points and caveats: Overlapping CD8+ CDR3 repertoires of patients and controls contained twenty-nine shared sequences.

Notes on this clonotype: Its antigen is still unknown. A much larger clonotype is one base distant, so this may be a read error.

The CDR3 length is 15 residues. CDR1 is SNHLY, CDR2 FYNNEI, per germline. The trim removed 6 bases at V and 9 bases at J, leaving 14 bases unmatched. TCR beta VDJ and CDR3 were profiled, and genomic DNA was the template. One entry per CDR3 protein, called by TCRdb with MiXCR from the reads. This table holds tens of thousands of distinct CDR3 sequences, 40% to 50% found once. The chain joins TRBV2 to TRBJ2-5; 9 nucleotides match TRBD2. Specimen: sorted CD4+, CD8+, or CD8+CD57+ T cells (not recorded which) from PBMCs. The sequence was collected from a human donor in good health, serving as a control. For the CDR3, the DNA is TGTGCCAGCAGCCAAGTACCTAGCGGGATTGAGGCCCAGTACTTC. It yields the protein CASSQVPSGIEAQYF.